The 6 T cell receptor beta chains presented below share a single source sample, sequenced in a study of regulatory T cells in long-lasting Graves disease. The time point is: persistent/refractory GD, antithyroid drugs over 5 years with positive TRAb. RNA extracted from PBMCs served as the sequencing template. With iRepertoire HTBI primers and Arm-PCR of CDR3 regions, TCR beta libraries were built. In TCRdb, the multiplex PCR reads were re-called with MiXCR into one record per CDR3 protein. The repertoire includes about 660,000 distinct CDR3 sequences, 25% to 35% of them detected once, and around 42% sits in the top ten. Here the sequenced sample was peripheral blood mononuclear cells (PBMCs), taken when the disease was refractory, from a patient treated with antithyroid drugs. These receptor sequences come from a female donor with Graves disease.

The V call is TRBV30, the J call TRBJ1-2; D is ambiguous. This CDR3 is 16 amino acids long. Trimming removed 1 base at V and 7 bases at J, with 22 bases between. Germline V gene data show CDR1 as GTSNPN and CDR2 as SVGIG (reference sequence). CDR3 nucleotides: TGTGCCTGGAGTGAGGGTCCGGTCAACTTATGGGGTGGCTACACCTTC. It is translated as CAWSEGPVNLWGGYTF.

The sample holds a few counts of this clonotype. The chain couples TRBV5-1 to TRBJ2-7; TRBD1 agrees at 9 bases. The CDR3 is 14 residues long. In germline, CDR1 is SGHRS, CDR2 YFSETQ. Germline trimming cut 5 bases from V and 1 base from J; bases unmatched to any gene: 4. The CDR3 is CASRSDRGSYEQYF. CDR3 coding DNA: TGCGCCAGCAGATCCGACAGGGGGTCCTACGAGCAGTACTTC.

V usage is TRBV19 and J usage is TRBJ1-4, with TRBD1 identical over 7 bases. CDR1 is LNHDA and CDR2 is SQIVND in the germline V gene (reference sequence). The CDR3 contains 14 residues. V gave up 7 bases and J gave up 6 bases; unmatched junction bases: 8. This CDR3 reads CASTFRGTDEKLFF. CDR3 coding DNA: TGTGCCAGTACCTTCCGGGGGACAGATGAAAAACTGTTTTTT.

This clonotype has more than one count but fewer than ten. The CDR3 DNA is TGCAGTGCTACCAGCAGGACAGGGGGAGGGCAGGAAAAACTGTTTTTT. The encoded protein is CSATSRTGGGQEKLFF. The chain links TRBV20-1 to TRBJ1-4; 10 bases map to TRBD1. This CDR3 is built from 16 residues. V trimming: 4 bases; J trimming: 8 bases; junction bases outside the gene matches: 13. In germline, CDR1 is DFQATT, CDR2 SNEGSKA (reference sequence).

This chain joins TRBV13 and TRBJ1-1; D gene unclear. Germline V gene data show CDR1 as PRHDT and CDR2 as FYEKMQ (reference sequence). The CDR3 extends over 14 amino acids. V was shortened by 5 bases and J by 0 bases, with 10 bases between the two germline ends. DNA of the CDR3: TGTGCCAGCAGCCAACCACCAGTGAACACTGAAGCTTTCTTT. It yields the protein CASSQPPVNTEAFF.

V is TRBV5-1 and J is TRBJ1-1; perhaps TRBD1 as D (5 bases). Trimming left V 0 bases short and J 1 base short, with 19 bases between. Germline V lookup: CDR1 SGHRS, CDR2 YFSETQ. This CDR3 has 18 residues. CDR3 sequence (DNA): TGCGCCAGCAGCTTGGTAGCCCAGGGTTTGGGTCGGAACACTGAAGCTTTCTTT. As protein: CASSLVAQGLGRNTEAFF.